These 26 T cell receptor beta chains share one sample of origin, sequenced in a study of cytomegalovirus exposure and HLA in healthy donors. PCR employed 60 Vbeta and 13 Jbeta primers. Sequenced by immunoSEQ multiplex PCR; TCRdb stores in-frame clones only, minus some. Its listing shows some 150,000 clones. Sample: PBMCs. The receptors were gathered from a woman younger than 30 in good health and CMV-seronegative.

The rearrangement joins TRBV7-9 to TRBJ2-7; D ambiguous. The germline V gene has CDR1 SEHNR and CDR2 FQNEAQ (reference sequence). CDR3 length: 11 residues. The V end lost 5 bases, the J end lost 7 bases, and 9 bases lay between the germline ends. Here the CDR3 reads CASSQVAEQYF. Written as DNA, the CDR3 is TGTGCCAGCAGCCAAGTAGCAGAGCAGTACTTC.

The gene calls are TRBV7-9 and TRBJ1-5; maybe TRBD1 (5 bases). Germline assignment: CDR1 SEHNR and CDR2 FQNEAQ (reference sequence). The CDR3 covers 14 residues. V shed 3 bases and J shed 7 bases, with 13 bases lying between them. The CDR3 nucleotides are TGTGCCAGCAGCTTTGGGGGAGGGTACCAGCCCCAGCATTTT. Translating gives CASSFGGGYQPQHF.

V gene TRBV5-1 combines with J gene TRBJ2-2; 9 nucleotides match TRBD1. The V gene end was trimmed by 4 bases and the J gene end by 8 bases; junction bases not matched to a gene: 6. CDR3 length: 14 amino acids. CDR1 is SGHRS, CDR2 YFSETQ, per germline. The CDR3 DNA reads TGCGCCAGCAGCCCAGGGACAGGGACGGGGGAGCTGTTTTTT. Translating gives CASSPGTGTGELFF.

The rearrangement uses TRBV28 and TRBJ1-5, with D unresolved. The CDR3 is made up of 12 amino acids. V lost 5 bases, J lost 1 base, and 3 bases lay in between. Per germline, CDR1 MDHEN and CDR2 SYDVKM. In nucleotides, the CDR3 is TGTGCCAGCAGTACAAGCAATCAGCCCCAGCATTTT. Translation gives CASSTSNQPQHF.

CDR3 in amino acids: CAWTPAGVLREQFF. The CDR3 nucleotides read TGTGCCTGGACCCCAGCCGGGGTTCTCAGGGAGCAGTTCTTC. The chain employs TRBV30 and TRBJ2-1, with D possibly TRBD2 on 5 matching bases. CDR3 length: 14 residues. Germline V gene data show CDR1 as GTSNPN and CDR2 as SVGIG (reference sequence). Trimming stripped 4 bases from V and 10 bases from J, with 20 bases between.

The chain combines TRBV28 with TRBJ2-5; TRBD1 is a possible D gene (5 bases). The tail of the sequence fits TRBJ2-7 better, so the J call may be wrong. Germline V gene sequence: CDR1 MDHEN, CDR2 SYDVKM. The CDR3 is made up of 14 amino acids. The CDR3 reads CASSLPQGRGEQYF. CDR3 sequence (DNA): TGTGCCAGCAGTTTGCCCCAGGGAAGAGGCGAGCAGTACTTC.

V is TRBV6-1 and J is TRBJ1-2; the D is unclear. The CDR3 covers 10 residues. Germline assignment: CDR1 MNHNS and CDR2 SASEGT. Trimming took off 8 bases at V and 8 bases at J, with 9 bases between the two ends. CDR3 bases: TGTGCCAGCTATCTTATCGGCTACACCTTC. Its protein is CASYLIGYTF.

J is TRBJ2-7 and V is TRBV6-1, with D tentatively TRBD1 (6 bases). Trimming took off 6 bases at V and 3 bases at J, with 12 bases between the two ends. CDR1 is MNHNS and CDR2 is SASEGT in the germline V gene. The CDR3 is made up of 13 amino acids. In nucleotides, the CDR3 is TGTGCCAGCAGAGACAACAGGGACTACGAGCAGTACGTC. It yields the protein CASRDNRDYEQYV.

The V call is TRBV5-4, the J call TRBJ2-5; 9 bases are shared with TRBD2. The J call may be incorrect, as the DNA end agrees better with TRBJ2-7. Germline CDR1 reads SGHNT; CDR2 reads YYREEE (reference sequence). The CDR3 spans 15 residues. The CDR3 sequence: CASSPRAGGKNEQYF. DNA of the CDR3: TGTGCCAGCAGCCCCCGGGCGGGGGGGAAAAACGAGCAGTACTTC.

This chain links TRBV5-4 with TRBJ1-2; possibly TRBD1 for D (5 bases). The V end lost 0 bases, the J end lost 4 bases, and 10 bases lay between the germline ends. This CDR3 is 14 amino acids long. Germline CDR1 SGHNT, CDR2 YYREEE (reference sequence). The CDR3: CASSLVGDGYGYTF. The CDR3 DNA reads TGTGCCAGCAGCTTGGTAGGGGATGGCTATGGCTACACCTTC.

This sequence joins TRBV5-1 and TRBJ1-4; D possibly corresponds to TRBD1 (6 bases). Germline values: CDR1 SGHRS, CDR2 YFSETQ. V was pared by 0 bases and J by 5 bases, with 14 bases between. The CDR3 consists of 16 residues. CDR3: CASSLARSGTNEKLFF. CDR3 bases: TGCGCCAGCAGCTTGGCCCGTTCAGGGACAAATGAAAAACTGTTTTTT. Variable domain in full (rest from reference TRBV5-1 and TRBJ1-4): KAGVTQTPRYLIKTRGQQVTLSCSPISGHRSVSWYQQTPGQGLQFLFEYFSETQRNKGNFPGRFSGRQFSNSRSEMNVSTLELGDSALYLCASSLARSGTNEKLFFGSGTQLSVL.

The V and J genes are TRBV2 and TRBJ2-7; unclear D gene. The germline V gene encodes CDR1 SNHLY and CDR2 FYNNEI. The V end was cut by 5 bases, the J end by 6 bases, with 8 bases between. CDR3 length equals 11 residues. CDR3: CASSLAGEQYF. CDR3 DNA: TGTGCCAGCAGTCTTGCCGGCGAGCAGTACTTC.

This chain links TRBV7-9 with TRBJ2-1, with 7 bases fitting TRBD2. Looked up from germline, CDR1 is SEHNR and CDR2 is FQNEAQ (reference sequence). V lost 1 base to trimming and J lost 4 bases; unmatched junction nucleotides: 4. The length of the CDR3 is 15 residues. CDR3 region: CASSLGGSIYNEQFF. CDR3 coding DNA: TGTGCCAGCAGCTTAGGCGGGAGCATATACAATGAGCAGTTCTTC.

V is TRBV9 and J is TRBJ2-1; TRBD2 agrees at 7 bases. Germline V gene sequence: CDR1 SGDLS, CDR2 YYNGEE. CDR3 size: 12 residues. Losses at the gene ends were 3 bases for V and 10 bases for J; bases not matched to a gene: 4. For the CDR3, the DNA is TGTGCCAGCAGCGGGCCGGGACTAGAGCAGTTCTTC. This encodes CASSGPGLEQFF.

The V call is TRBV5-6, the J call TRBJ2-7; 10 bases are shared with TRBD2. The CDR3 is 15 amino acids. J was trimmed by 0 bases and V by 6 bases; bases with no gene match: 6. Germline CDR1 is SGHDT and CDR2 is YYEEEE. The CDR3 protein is CASTPTSGSSYEQYF. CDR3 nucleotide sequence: TGTGCCAGCACCCCGACTAGCGGGTCCTCCTACGAGCAGTACTTC.

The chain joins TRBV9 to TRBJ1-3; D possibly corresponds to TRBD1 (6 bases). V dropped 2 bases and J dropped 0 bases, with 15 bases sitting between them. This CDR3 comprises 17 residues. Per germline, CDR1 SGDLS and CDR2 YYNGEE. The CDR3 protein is CASSVRDTAYSGNTIYF. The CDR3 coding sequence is TGTGCCAGCAGCGTCCGGGACACAGCGTACTCTGGAAACACCATATATTTT.

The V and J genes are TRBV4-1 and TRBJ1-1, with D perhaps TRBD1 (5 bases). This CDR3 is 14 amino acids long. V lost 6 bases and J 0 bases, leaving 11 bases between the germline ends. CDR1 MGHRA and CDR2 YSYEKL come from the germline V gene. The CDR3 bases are TGCGCCAGCAGGGGACTCCTCCTGAACACTGAAGCTTTCTTT. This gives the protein CASRGLLLNTEAFF.

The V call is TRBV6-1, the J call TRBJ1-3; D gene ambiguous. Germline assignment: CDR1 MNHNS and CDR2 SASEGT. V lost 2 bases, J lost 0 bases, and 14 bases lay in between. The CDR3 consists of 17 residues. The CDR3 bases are TGTGCCAGCAGTGAATTGGCATTCTCATCCTCTGGAAACACCATATATTTT. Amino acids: CASSELAFSSSGNTIYF.

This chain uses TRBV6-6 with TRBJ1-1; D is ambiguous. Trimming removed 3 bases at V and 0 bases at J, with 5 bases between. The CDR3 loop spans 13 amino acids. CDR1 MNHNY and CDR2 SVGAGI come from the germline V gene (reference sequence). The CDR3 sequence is CASSYQMNTEAFF. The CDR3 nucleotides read TGTGCCAGCAGTTATCAGATGAACACTGAAGCTTTCTTT.

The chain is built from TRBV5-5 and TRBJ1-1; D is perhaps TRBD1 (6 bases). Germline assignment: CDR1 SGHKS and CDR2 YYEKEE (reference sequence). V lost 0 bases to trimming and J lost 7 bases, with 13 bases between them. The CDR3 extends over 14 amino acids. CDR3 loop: CASSLVGRGFEAFF. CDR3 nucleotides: TGTGCCAGCAGCTTGGTTGGCAGGGGATTTGAAGCTTTCTTT.

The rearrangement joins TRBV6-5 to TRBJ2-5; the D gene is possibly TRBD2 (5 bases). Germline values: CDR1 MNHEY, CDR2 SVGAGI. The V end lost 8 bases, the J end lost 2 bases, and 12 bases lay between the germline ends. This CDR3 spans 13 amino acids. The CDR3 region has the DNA TGTGCCAGCGGCCGCGGGTGGCAAGAGACCCAGTACTTC. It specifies CASGRGWQETQYF.

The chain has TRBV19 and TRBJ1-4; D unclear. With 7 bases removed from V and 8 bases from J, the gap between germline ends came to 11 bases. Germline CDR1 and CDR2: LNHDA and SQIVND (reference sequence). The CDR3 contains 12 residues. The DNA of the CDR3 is TGTGCCAGTAATATGCGTTGGGAAAAACTGTTTTTT. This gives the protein CASNMRWEKLFF.

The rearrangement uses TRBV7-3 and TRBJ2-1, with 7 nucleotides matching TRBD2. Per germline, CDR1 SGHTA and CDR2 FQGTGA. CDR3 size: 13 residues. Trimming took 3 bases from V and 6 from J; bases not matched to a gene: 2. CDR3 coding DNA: TGTGCCAGCAGCTTTCGCGGGAGCAATGAGCAGTTCTTC. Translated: CASSFRGSNEQFF.

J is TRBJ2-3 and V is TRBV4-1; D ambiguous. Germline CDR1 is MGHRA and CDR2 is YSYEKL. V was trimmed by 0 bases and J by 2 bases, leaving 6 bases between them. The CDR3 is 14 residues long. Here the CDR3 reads CASSQEGFTDTQYF. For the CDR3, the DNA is TGCGCCAGCAGCCAAGAGGGCTTCACAGATACGCAGTATTTT.

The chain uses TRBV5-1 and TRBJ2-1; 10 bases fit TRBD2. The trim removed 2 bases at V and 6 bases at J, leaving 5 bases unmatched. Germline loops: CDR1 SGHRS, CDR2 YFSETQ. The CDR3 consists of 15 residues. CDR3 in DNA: TGCGCCAGCAGCTTTTCTAGCGGGAGAGGCAATGAGCAGTTCTTC. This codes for CASSFSSGRGNEQFF.

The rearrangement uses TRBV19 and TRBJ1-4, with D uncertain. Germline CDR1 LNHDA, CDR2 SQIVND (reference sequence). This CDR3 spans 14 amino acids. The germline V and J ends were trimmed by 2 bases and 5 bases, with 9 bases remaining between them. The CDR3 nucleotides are TGTGCCAGTAGTATAAGCGGGAAAAATGAAAAACTGTTTTTT. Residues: CASSISGKNEKLFF. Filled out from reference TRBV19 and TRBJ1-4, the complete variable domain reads DGGITQSPKYLFRKEGQNVTLSCEQNLNHDAMYWYRQDPGQGLRLIYYSQIVNDFQKGDIAEGYSVSREKKESFPLTVTSAQKNPTAFYLCASSISGKNEKLFFGSGTQLSVL.